This TCR beta chain was sequenced for a study of blood T cell repertoires in COVID-19. Study at large: The samples span acute and convalescent COVID-19 from the United States, Italy and Spain.

Sequencing was performed with immunoSEQ multiplex PCR; in TCRdb, only in-frame clones are kept and a portion is missing. Found here are 150,000 to 200,000 clones, approximately 86% of them singletons; the top ten hold around 2.3%. In assigning cohorts, the study relied on participant-reported clinical history. The CDR3 extends over 14 amino acids. Germline V gene data show CDR1 as SQVTM and CDR2 as ANQGSEA. V was trimmed by 6 bases and J by 6 bases, leaving 17 bases between them. The chain carries TRBV29-1 and TRBJ1-4, with D tentatively TRBD1 (5 bases). This sequence was found in a woman in her thirties who had recovered from COVID-19. Sequencing was done on a sample of PBMCs or T cells enriched from blood (not recorded which). The DNA for the CDR3 is TGCAGCGTCTCCAAGGAGGGCAGGGATGAAAAACTGTTTTTT. The encoded protein is CSVSKEGRDEKLFF.